This T cell receptor (beta chain) was observed in a study of shared clonotypes between healthy human individuals. Background on the study: Each donor had three CD4 naive, three CD4 memory, two CD8 naive and one CD8 memory plate.

Only in-frame clones appear in the TCRdb table, and some are missing; sequencing was by immunoSEQ multiplex PCR. The data show approximately 500,000 clones, around 96% seen once. General study findings and limits: Rarefaction gave evidence that sorted-subset sequencing remained incomplete despite large depth.

Germline V lookup: CDR1 KGHSH, CDR2 LQKENI. CDR3 length: 14 amino acids. Trimming removed 2 bases at V and 0 bases at J, with 8 bases between. Concerning this clone: Antigen unknown. Other DNA variants within this sample encode the same CDR3.

The sequenced sample consisted of naive CD4+ T cells sorted from blood. Subset noted: CD45RA+ positively selected. The chain employs TRBV18 and TRBJ2-7; D call uncertain. The receptor was derived from a woman in her twenties or thirties in good health. This CDR3 reads CASSPGRSSYEQYF. The DNA of the CDR3 is TGTGCCAGCTCACCAGGGCGGAGCTCCTACGAGCAGTACTTC.